Given below is one T cell receptor beta chain in context. This entry belongs to a study of T cell changes during pregnancy in multiple sclerosis. The V end lost 5 bases, the J end lost 1 base, and 15 bases lay between the germline ends. Germline CDR1 is SEHNR and CDR2 is FQNEAQ (reference sequence). This CDR3 is built from 15 residues. Data came from immunoSEQ multiplex PCR; TCRdb stores just in-frame clones and leaves some out. Among 70,000 to 100,000 clones listed, 80% to 95% were seen once. This receptor was taken from a female donor with multiple sclerosis, enrolled in a pregnancy study. The material sequenced was peripheral blood, taken in the first trimester of pregnancy. This chain links TRBV7-9 with TRBJ2-7, with TRBD1 as a possible D gene (6 bases). The CDR3 here is CASSPQGSLSYEQYF. DNA for the CDR3: TGTGCCAGCAGCCCCCAGGGGTCCCTTTCCTACGAGCAGTACTTC.